A selection of T cell receptor beta chains follows, all from one sample in a study of blood T cell repertoires in COVID-19. Clones were sequenced by immunoSEQ multiplex PCR, and TCRdb holds only the in-frame ones, with some missing. The table has fewer than 450,000 clones, over 75% seen once. Sample: PBMCs or T cells enriched from blood (not recorded which). The receptors come from a woman aged 35 to 49 with acute COVID-19. Both conserved end residues are part of each CDR3. A D gene is named only where the DNA matches it firmly. A row's size may be missing; if present it is once, few, many or a size class.

>NA|TRBJ1-4|TRBV11-2|TRBD1
TGTGCCAGCAGCTTAAGGCAGGGGGCAAGTGAAAAACTGTTTTTT
CASSLRQGASEKLFF
>NA|TRBJ2-5|TRBV5-1|TRBD1
TGCGCCAGCAGCCACCGGGACAGACAAGAGACCCAGTACTTC
CASSHRDRQETQYF
>NA|TRBJ2-3|TRBV20-1|TRBD2
TGCAGTTACGTTAGCGGGGGAACGCAGTATTTT
CSYVSGGTQYF
>NA|TRBJ2-1|TRBV23-1|NA
TGCGCCAGCAGTCAATCTCATGGCAGACCTGCGCCGGGGCAGTTCTTC
CASSQSHGRPAPGQFF
>NA|TRBJ2-1|TRBV18|NA
TGTGCCAGCTCACCACGACAGAGCTCCTACAATGAGCAGTTCTTC
CASSPRQSSYNEQFF
>NA|TRBJ2-3|TRBV9|NA
TGTGCCAGCAGCGTAGCGTGGGGGGAGAGCACAGATACGCAGTATTTT
CASSVAWGESTDTQYF
>NA|TRBJ1-1|TRBV15|NA
TGTGCCACCAGCAGAGATAAGGCAGCGCAGAACACTGAAGCTTTCTTT
CATSRDKAAQNTEAFF
>NA|TRBJ2-2|TRBV10-3|TRBD1
TGTGCCATCAGTGGACAGGGGGACACCGGGGAGCTGTTTTTT
CAISGQGDTGELFF
>NA|TRBJ1-1|TRBV10-3|TRBD1
TGTGCCATCAGTTTCTCCGGGACAGGGGCGATGAACACTGAAGCTTTCTTT
CAISFSGTGAMNTEAFF
>NA|TRBJ1-4|TRBV3-1/TRBV3-2|NA
TGTGCCAGCAGCCTGAAGATGGGGGCTTATAATGAAAAACTGTTTTTT
CASSLKMGAYNEKLFF
>NA|TRBJ1-1|TRBV5-1|NA
TGCGCCAGCAGCTTGGGGCCGACTAATTTTGAAGCTTTCTTT
CASSLGPTNFEAFF
>NA|TRBJ2-1|TRBV2|NA
TGTGCCAGCAGCCTGGGGGGATTTCCCTACAATGAGCAGTTCTTC
CASSLGGFPYNEQFF
>NA|TRBJ2-7|TRBV24-1|TRBD2
TGTGCCACCAGTGGGACTAGCGGCTACGAGCAGTACTTC
CATSGTSGYEQYF
>NA|TRBJ1-2|TRBV6-5|NA
TGTGCCAGCAGGGTCACCTTGACAGAAAACTATGGCTACACCTTC
CASRVTLTENYGYTF
>NA|TRBJ1-1|TRBV23-1|NA
TGCGCCAGCAGTCAATCGTCGATGGACAGAAGGAACACTGAAGCTTTCTTT
CASSQSSMDRRNTEAFF
>NA|TRBJ1-2|TRBV6-1|TRBD1
TGTGCCAGCAGTGATACCGGGACAGGGTACGGCTACACCTTC
CASSDTGTGYGYTF
>once|TRBJ2-1|TRBV3-1/TRBV3-2|NA
TGTGCCAGCAGCCAGGGGGGAGGATGGGATGAGCAGTTCTTC
CASSQGGGWDEQFF
>NA|TRBJ1-2|TRBV27|NA
TGTGCCAGCAGCCGCGGCATCGGGTACTATGGCTACACCTTC
CASSRGIGYYGYTF
>NA|TRBJ1-6|TRBV11-2|TRBD1
TGTGCCAGCAGCCGTAGGGACAGTGATAATTCACCCCTCCACTTT
CASSRRDSDNSPLHF
>once|TRBJ1-2|TRBV9|TRBD1
TGTGCCAGCAGCGTAGGGACAGGAACAAACTATGGCTACACCTTC
CASSVGTGTNYGYTF
>NA|TRBJ2-5|TRBV5-1|NA
TGCGCCAGCAGCTTGGGTTACAGGCTCCAAGAGACCCAGTACTTC
CASSLGYRLQETQYF
>NA|TRBJ2-3|TRBV7-6|NA
TGTGCCAGCAGCTTAGGGCGGGGCACAGATACGCAGTATTTT
CASSLGRGTDTQYF
>NA|TRBJ2-2|TRBV5-1|NA
TGCGCCAGCAGCTTCTCGACACTGAACACCGGGGAGCTGTTTTTT
CASSFSTLNTGELFF
>NA|TRBJ1-2|TRBV7-2|NA
TGTGCCAGCAGCTTAGCGAGCGGACAGCCACAAGGCTACACCTTC
CASSLASGQPQGYTF
>NA|TRBJ2-5|TRBV3-1/TRBV3-2|TRBD2
TGTGCCAGCAGCCAAGCGGGGGGGCATGAGACCCAGTACTTC
CASSQAGGHETQYF
>NA|TRBJ2-2|TRBV13|NA
TGTGCCAGCAGCTCTACCGGCAGGATGGGCGCCGGGGAGCTGTTTTTT
CASSSTGRMGAGELFF
>NA|TRBJ1-1|TRBV30|TRBD1
TGTGCCTGGAGTCTACAGGGGGCGCGGACTGAAGCTTTCTTT
CAWSLQGARTEAFF
>NA|TRBJ1-5|TRBV6-1|NA
TGTGCCAGCAGTGACGGCGGCCAGCCCCAGCATTTT
CASSDGGQPQHF
>NA|TRBJ2-7|TRBV5-6|NA
TGTGCCAGCAGCTTCATTCAGGGGGGAGTGCTATACGAGCAGTACTTC
CASSFIQGGVLYEQYF
>few|TRBJ1-1|TRBV29-1|NA
TGCAGCGCTACTGGAGGGAAAAGGACAGAAGCTTTCTTT
CSATGGKRTEAFF
>NA|TRBJ2-2|TRBV12-3/TRBV12-4|NA
TGTGCCAGCAGTTTTGGCCCCGGGGAGCTGTTTTTT
CASSFGPGELFF
>NA|TRBJ1-5|TRBV7-9|NA
TGTGCCAGCAGCTTAGCGTCCGGGGAGGCCAATCAGCCCCAGCATTTT
CASSLASGEANQPQHF
>NA|TRBJ1-6|TRBV6-2/TRBV6-3|NA
TGTGCCAGCAGTCTCCCCCCGGAGACCCCCACCGATCCCGCTTATTCACCCCTCCACTTT
CASSLPPETPTDPAYSPLHF
>NA|TRBJ1-5|TRBV2|NA
TGTGCCAGCAGTGCGGGATATAGCAATCAGCCCCAGCATTTT
CASSAGYSNQPQHF
>few|TRBJ2-1|TRBV6-5|NA
TGTGCCAGCAGTCGGGCAGGGCAAAATGAGCAGTTCTTC
CASSRAGQNEQFF
>once|TRBJ1-2|TRBV2|NA
TGTGCCAGCAGTGCCCAAAGCACGCGGTATGGCTACACCTTC
CASSAQSTRYGYTF
>once|TRBJ1-3|TRBV6-5|NA
TGTGCCAGCGGGGGGGGATACTCTGGAAACACCATATATTTT
CASGGGYSGNTIYF
>NA|TRBJ1-2|TRBV5-4|NA
TGTGCCAGCAGCTTGAGTTCACAGAAGGGCTACACCTTC
CASSLSSQKGYTF
>NA|TRBJ1-2|TRBV6-5|TRBD1
TGTGCCAGCAGCCTAGGACAGGGGGGCTATGGCTACACCTTC
CASSLGQGGYGYTF
>NA|TRBJ2-5|TRBV11-2|NA
TGTGCCAGCAGCTTAGCGGGGGGCATACAAGAGACCCAGTACTTC
CASSLAGGIQETQYF
>NA|TRBJ2-5|TRBV9|NA
TGTGCCAGCAGCCCAGCGGCCTCATCCCACGAGACCCAGTACTTC
CASSPAASSHETQYF
>NA|TRBJ2-5|TRBV5-1|NA
TGCGCCAGCGGGGAACTAGCCGAAGAGACCCAGTACTTC
CASGELAEETQYF
>NA|TRBJ1-2|TRBV3-1/TRBV3-2|NA
TGTGCCAGCAGCCAAGATCCAGAGGTCCATGGCTACACCTTC
CASSQDPEVHGYTF
>NA|TRBJ1-2|TRBV9|NA
TGTGCCAGCAGCGCTACAGGGAGATCCGGCTACACCTTC
CASSATGRSGYTF
>NA|TRBJ2-7|TRBV5-1|TRBD1
TGCGCCAGCAGCTTGCAGGGGGACTACGAGCAGTACTTC
CASSLQGDYEQYF
>NA|TRBJ2-7|TRBV6-6|TRBD1
TGTGCCAGCAGTGGACAGGGTTACTACGAGCAGTACTTC
CASSGQGYYEQYF
>NA|TRBJ2-5|TRBV2|NA
TGTGCCAGCAGTGATCGGCAGGACCGAGCGGAGGAGACCCAGTACTTC
CASSDRQDRAEETQYF
>NA|TRBJ2-1|TRBV6-5|NA
TGTGCCAGCAGTTACTCGAATAGGGACATCCAGTTCTTC
CASSYSNRDIQFF
>NA|TRBJ1-2|TRBV9|NA
TGTGCCAGCAGCGTAGGGTCCCCGCGGGGGTATGGCTACACCTTC
CASSVGSPRGYGYTF
>NA|TRBJ1-2|TRBV5-6|TRBD1
TGTGCCAGCAGCTTGGTGGGACAGGGGTTAAGGGGCTACACCTTC
CASSLVGQGLRGYTF
>NA|TRBJ1-2|TRBV14|NA
TGTGCCAGCAGCCAAGTTCAGGGGATCTATGGCTACACCTTC
CASSQVQGIYGYTF
>few|TRBJ2-3|TRBV7-9|TRBD2
TGTGCCAGCCCCCGGACTAGCGGGGGGGCCGGAGATACGCAGTATTTT
CASPRTSGGAGDTQYF